The 5 T cell receptor beta chains in this list originate from one sample, sequenced in a study of cytomegalovirus exposure and HLA in healthy donors. PCR used 60 Vbeta primers and 13 Jbeta primers. Sequencing used immunoSEQ multiplex PCR; TCRdb keeps in-frame clones, though not all of them. The sample holds 140,000 to 150,000 clones, about 84% seen once. The sequenced sample consisted of PBMCs. The receptor set was obtained from a woman younger than 35 in good health and CMV-seropositive.

V gene TRBV6-6 combines with J gene TRBJ2-7; D may be TRBD2 (6 bases). The CDR3 length is 15 residues. From germline, CDR1 is MNHNY and CDR2 SVGAGI (reference sequence). Trimming removed 0 bases at V and 0 bases at J, with 9 bases between. The CDR3 sequence: CASSYSGGASYEQYF. The CDR3 nucleotides are TGTGCCAGCAGTTACTCGGGCGGGGCCTCCTACGAGCAGTACTTC.

V gene TRBV18 combines with J gene TRBJ2-7; 8 bases fit TRBD1. The V segment lost 1 base and the J segment 5 bases; nucleotides outside the gene matches: 7. This CDR3 is built from 15 residues. In germline, CDR1 is KGHSH, CDR2 LQKENI. The CDR3 here is CASSPLFGQGDEQYF. The CDR3 nucleotides read TGTGCCAGCTCACCACTATTCGGACAGGGCGACGAGCAGTACTTC.

The rearrangement joins TRBV18 to TRBJ2-7; TRBD2 might be the D (5 bases). The CDR3 loop spans 14 amino acids. CDR1 KGHSH and CDR2 LQKENI come from the germline V gene. The V end was cut by 3 bases, the J end by 3 bases, with 12 bases between. CDR3 amino acids: CASSPPPGSYEQYF. The CDR3 region has the DNA TGTGCCAGCTCACCCCCTCCTGGGAGCTACGAGCAGTACTTC.

The V gene is TRBV9, the J gene TRBJ2-6; possible D gene TRBD1, 5 bases. The CDR3 totals 15 residues. V lost 3 bases to trimming and J lost 1 base, with 8 bases between them. Per germline, CDR1 SGDLS and CDR2 YYNGEE. CDR3 coding DNA: TGTGCCAGCAGCGCCCAGGGATCTGGGGCCAACGTCCTGACTTTC. Its translation: CASSAQGSGANVLTF.

V gene TRBV6-1 combines with J gene TRBJ2-7; 10 positions agree with TRBD1. The CDR3 consists of 15 residues. With 6 bases clipped from V and 3 bases from J, the junction kept 8 bases outside the gene matches. CDR1 is MNHNS and CDR2 is SASEGT in the germline V gene. CDR3 coding DNA: TGTGCCAGCAGCGATTCGGACAGGGGGATCTACGAGCAGTACTTC. This gives the protein CASSDSDRGIYEQYF.